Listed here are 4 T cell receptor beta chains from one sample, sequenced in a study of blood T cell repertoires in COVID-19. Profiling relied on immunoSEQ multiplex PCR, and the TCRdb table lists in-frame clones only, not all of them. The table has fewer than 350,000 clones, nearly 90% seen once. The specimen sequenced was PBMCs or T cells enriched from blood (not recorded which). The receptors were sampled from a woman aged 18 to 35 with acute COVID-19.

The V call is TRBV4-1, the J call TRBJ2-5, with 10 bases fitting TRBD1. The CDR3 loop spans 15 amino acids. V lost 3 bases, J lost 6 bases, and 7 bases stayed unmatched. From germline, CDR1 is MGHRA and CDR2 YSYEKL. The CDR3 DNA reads TGCGCCAGCAGCCATCCGGGACAGGGGATGAAGACCCAGTACTTC. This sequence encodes CASSHPGQGMKTQYF.

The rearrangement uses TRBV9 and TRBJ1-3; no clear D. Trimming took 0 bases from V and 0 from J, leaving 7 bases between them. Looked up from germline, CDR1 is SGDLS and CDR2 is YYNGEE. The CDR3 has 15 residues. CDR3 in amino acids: CASSVGAVSGNTIYF. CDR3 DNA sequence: TGTGCCAGCAGCGTAGGAGCGGTCTCTGGAAACACCATATATTTT.

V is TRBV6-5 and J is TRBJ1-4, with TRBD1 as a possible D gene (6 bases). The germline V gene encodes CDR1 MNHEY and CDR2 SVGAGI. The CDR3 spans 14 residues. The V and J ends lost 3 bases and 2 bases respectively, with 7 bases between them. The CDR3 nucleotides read TGTGCCAGCAGTTATGGGGGCACTAATGAAAAACTGTTTTTT. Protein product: CASSYGGTNEKLFF.

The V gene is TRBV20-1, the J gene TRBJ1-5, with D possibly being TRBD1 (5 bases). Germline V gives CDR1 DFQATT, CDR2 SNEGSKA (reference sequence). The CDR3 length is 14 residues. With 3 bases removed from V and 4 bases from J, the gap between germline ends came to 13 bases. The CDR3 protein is CSASAGHSNQPQHF. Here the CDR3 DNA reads TGCAGTGCTAGTGCAGGACACTCGAATCAGCCCCAGCATTTT.